Each of the 3 T cell receptor beta chains below was sequenced from the same sample in a study of CD4 T cells in relation to SARS-CoV-2 and coronaviruses. These TCRs' antigens remain unknown. Sequenced by immunoSEQ multiplex PCR; TCRdb stores in-frame clones only, minus some. The sample includes under 20,000 clones, roughly 80% of them seen just once. The unexposed donors gave CD4+ T cells in about 2011-2018, prior to COVID-19. After ten to eleven days of culture, CD4+ T cells were isolated. Sample: CD4+ T cells from PBMCs, cultured in vitro. The receptors were gathered from a human donor in good health.

The CDR3 DNA follows: TGTGCCAGCAGTTACTCCACGGGACAGAACTATGGCTACACCTTC. It specifies CASSYSTGQNYGYTF. The gene calls are TRBV6-5 and TRBJ1-2, with TRBD1 matching over 7 bases. Germline V gene lookup returns CDR1 MNHEY and CDR2 SVGAGI. This CDR3 spans 15 amino acids. Trimming cost V 0 bases and J 2 bases; bases outside gene matches: 3.

The chain recombines TRBV19 with TRBJ1-1; D is possibly TRBD1 (5 bases). The CDR3 is made up of 15 amino acids. Germline CDR1 and CDR2: LNHDA and SQIVND (reference sequence). The V gene lost 5 bases and the J gene lost 0 bases, with 13 bases spanning the gap. The CDR3 here is CASSVEGWMNTEAFF. Here the CDR3 DNA reads TGTGCCAGTAGTGTGGAGGGGTGGATGAACACTGAAGCTTTCTTT.

This chain links TRBV15 with TRBJ1-6; no clear D. Germline lookup yields CDR1 LNHNV and CDR2 YYDKDF (reference sequence). The CDR3 extends over 14 amino acids. Trimming left V 0 bases short and J 8 bases short, with 8 bases between. The CDR3 nucleotides are TGTGCCACCAGCAGAGATGTGGACCATTCACCCCTCCACTTT. Translating gives CATSRDVDHSPLHF.